The source of this TCR beta chain is a study of cytomegalovirus exposure and HLA in healthy donors. Study as a whole: When 350 to 500 donors were genotyped, over 80% of them were found to fall in the Caucasian-associated ancestry cluster. Findings and caveats of the study: As confirmed in vitro, a few CMV-associated chains were specific for CMV antigens. Apart from CMV serostatus, no immune exposure information was available.

Regarding this clone: What it recognizes is unknown.

Researchers ran the PCR with 60 Vbeta and 13 Jbeta primers. Measured with immunoSEQ multiplex PCR; TCRdb has only the in-frame clones, and not every one. This sample has about 90,000 clones, with around three quarters found just once. Per germline, CDR1 SGHNT and CDR2 YENEEA. The V segment lost 5 bases and the J segment 13 bases; nucleotides outside the gene matches: 5. The CDR3 consists of 11 residues. The J gene is TRBJ2-1, the V gene TRBV11-3; TRBD2 matches 7 bases. What was sequenced was PBMCs. This clonotype originated in a woman between 50 and 59 years old in good health and CMV-seropositive. CDR3 sequence reads: CASSQGGPQFF. The CDR3 coding sequence is TGTGCCAGCAGCCAGGGAGGGCCTCAGTTCTTC.